The present entry profiles one TCR beta chain with its context. No cognate antigen has been identified for it. Base quality data are lacking; no much larger clone is found one base away. The data are from a study of T cell responses to AZD1222 COVID-19 vaccine (dated by TCRdb to the early 2020s). The study in broad terms: TCR sequencing was performed for some 250 trial participants, of whom 207 were given two doses of AZD1222 and approximately 25 were given two doses of MenACWY control vaccine. Trial participants were enrolled by age into 18-55, 56-69 and 70-plus year subgroups, with roughly 160, 29 and 62 TCR-sequenced participants respectively.

The sample's time point label, in plain terms: about 28 days (+/-7) after the second vaccine dose. AZD1222 recipients given second doses at about 4 weeks or at about 12 weeks were pooled, since spike-specific TCR depth and breadth were not found to differ between the two schedules. The vaccinee samples were drawn from two UK trials, COV001 and COV002, one of which was a single-blind randomized controlled phase 2/3 trial testing AZD1222 (ChAdOx1 nCoV-19) in healthy adults. For TCRbeta chain sequencing, PBMC samples from trial participants were taken at day 0 and at day 28 after the second dose. What the work shows at the level of the full study, not this receptor alone: Reportedly, close to half of the unique spike-specific TCRs recognized epitopes lying outside the regions that are mutated in the B.1.351 and B.1.1.7 variants. Only a handful of AZD1222 recipients were SARS-CoV-2 seropositive at baseline, limiting conclusions about previously exposed vaccinees. The vaccine-associated CD4 TCRs covered the entire spike protein, and the dominant responses fell in regions 160-218 and 743-854. Participants were mostly white British and included more females than males, and it was suggested by the authors that clonal diversity may have been underestimated. A significant rise in spike-specific TCR breadth and depth was observed after two AZD1222 doses relative to day 0 and relative to MenACWY recipients. Because no day 14 peak-response samples were available, repertoires were characterized only after the peak T cell response. The 56-69-year group was small, and its depth increase did not reach significance, likely because of low power.

V is cut back by 6 bases and J by 7 bases, with 9 bases in the junction unmatched. CDR1 and CDR2 are drawn from the germline V gene: MNHEY, SVGEGT. The CDR3 starts with the cysteine, ends with the phenylalanine, and has 16 residues. The retained sequence is limited to the CDR3, 48 bases, with the frame set at the first base. The CDR3 regions of human TCRbeta chains were analyzed by immunosequencing. The published analysis was carried out like this. TCRs in the repertoires were compared against a reference library of SARS-CoV-2-specific TCRs that had been generated with the MIRA antigen-specificity platform. Breadth meant the fraction of unique TCRs that were SARS-CoV-2-associated, whereas depth meant the fraction of total T cells that were SARS-CoV-2-associated. Each spike-specific TCR was assigned to its reactive spike region and to a CD4 or CD8 class using the MIRA data. Log10-transformed breadth and depth values were compared by one-way ANOVA with Sidak's multiple comparisons tests. Sourced from immuneACCESS, this table was stored by TCRdb with only in-frame sequences that have V and J called. A share of the clones is absent; for the studies checked, an unresolved V gene accounts for under half, and the remainder has no known explanation. V and J calls and clone size follow that table, whereas D and trimming were derived from the DNA. The sample profile shows more than 95,000 clones; approximately 85% of them were found once. Roughly 4.4% of the sample is held by the ten biggest clonotypes.

The rearranged chain carries TRBV6-2 or TRBV6-3 and TRBJ2-2, and 12 junctional nucleotides match TRBD2. The clonotype originates from an adult who received the AZD1222 COVID-19 vaccine. The material sequenced was peripheral blood, taken 28 days after the second AZD1222 dose. The nucleotides read TGTGCCAGCAGCAGTAGACTAGCGGGGGCCGGCGGGGAGCTGTTTTTT. This sequence encodes CASSSRLAGAGGELFF.